This TCR beta chain came from a study of cytomegalovirus exposure and HLA in healthy donors. Points from the study as a whole: CMV serostatus alone was available as immune exposure information. Certain sequence variants were highly shared and formed a cluster, and this cluster was likely a sequencing artifact.

The CDR3 totals 19 residues. CDR1 is MNHEY, CDR2 SMNVEV, per germline (reference sequence). Trimming left V 3 bases short and J 2 bases short, with 20 bases between. The PCR contained 60 Vbeta and 13 Jbeta primers. Repertoires were generated with immunoSEQ multiplex PCR, while TCRdb's copy carries only in-frame clones and drops some. The sample holds under 200,000 clones, approximately 71% seen once. The table lists this clone with a few counts. Its specificity is not known. The sequence came from a man aged 50-60 years in good health and CMV-seronegative. The specimen sequenced was PBMCs. The genes are TRBV27 and TRBJ2-6; TRBD1 might be the D (7 bases). Here the CDR3 reads CASSFHVGGGDTGANVLTF. CDR3 sequence (DNA): TGTGCCAGCAGTTTCCATGTTGGAGGGGGCGACACTGGGGCCAACGTCCTGACTTTC.